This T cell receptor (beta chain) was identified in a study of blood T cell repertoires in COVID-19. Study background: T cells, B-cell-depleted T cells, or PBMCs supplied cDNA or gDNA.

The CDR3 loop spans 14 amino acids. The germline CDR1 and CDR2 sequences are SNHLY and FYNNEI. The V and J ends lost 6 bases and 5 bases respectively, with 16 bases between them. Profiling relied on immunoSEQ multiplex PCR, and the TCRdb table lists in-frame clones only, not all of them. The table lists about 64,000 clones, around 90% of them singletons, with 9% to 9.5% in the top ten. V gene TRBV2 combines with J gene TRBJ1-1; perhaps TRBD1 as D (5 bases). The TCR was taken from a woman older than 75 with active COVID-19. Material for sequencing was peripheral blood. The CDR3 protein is CASRTGGGRTEAFF. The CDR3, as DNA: TGTGCCAGCAGAACAGGCGGAGGGAGGACTGAAGCTTTCTTT.